Detailed here is one T cell receptor beta chain. Produced via immunoSEQ multiplex PCR; TCRdb's table is partial and in-frame only. The table lists approximately 220,000 clones, roughly 80% of them singletons. This sample was taken from a study of blood T cell repertoires in COVID-19. Per germline, CDR1 SGHTA and CDR2 FQGNSA. The CDR3 contains 17 residues. The trim removed 1 base at V and 7 bases at J, leaving 15 bases unmatched. The sequence was collected from a woman between 65 and 79 years old with acute or convalescent COVID-19. The rearrangement uses TRBV7-2 and TRBJ1-2, with 7 bases fitting TRBD1. The sample was peripheral blood. CDR3 coding DNA: TGTGCCAGCAGCTTAGGTTTGGGCAGGGAAAGGGGGCTTGGCTACACCTTC. It encodes CASSLGLGRERGLGYTF.